This note documents a single T cell receptor beta chain sequence. The data were obtained in a study of blood T cell repertoires in COVID-19. Background on the study: Donors in the United States, Italy and Spain gave samples during acute or convalescent COVID-19.

The V end was cut by 4 bases, the J end by 8 bases, with 5 bases between. The CDR3 is 11 amino acids. TCRdb keeps only in-frame clones here, not all; method: immunoSEQ multiplex PCR. The profile shows 98,000 or so clones, over 75% of them singletons. This chain links TRBV12-3 or TRBV12-4 with TRBJ1-4; D unclear. The receptor comes from a human donor in a cohort sampled during active COVID-19. The source material was peripheral blood. CDR3 bases: TGTGCCAGCAGTTATCGGGAAAAACTGTTTTTT. Translated, it gives CASSYREKLFF.